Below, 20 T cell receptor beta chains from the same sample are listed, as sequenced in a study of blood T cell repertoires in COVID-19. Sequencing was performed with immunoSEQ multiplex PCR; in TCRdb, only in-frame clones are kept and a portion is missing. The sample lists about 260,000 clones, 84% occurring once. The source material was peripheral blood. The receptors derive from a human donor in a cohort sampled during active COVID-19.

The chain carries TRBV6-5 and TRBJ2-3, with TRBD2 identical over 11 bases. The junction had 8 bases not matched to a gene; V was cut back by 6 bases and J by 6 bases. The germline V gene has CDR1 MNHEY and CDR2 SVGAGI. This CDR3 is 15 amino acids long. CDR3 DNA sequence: TGTGCCAGCAGATTTAGCGGGGGGGCCCGTGATACGCAGTATTTT. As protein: CASRFSGGARDTQYF.

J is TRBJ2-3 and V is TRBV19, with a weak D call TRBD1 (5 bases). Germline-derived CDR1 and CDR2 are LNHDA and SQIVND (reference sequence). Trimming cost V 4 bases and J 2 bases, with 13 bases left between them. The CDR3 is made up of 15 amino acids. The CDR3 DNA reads TGTGCCAGTAGTACTGGGGCCGCCTTCACAGATACGCAGTATTTT. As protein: CASSTGAAFTDTQYF.

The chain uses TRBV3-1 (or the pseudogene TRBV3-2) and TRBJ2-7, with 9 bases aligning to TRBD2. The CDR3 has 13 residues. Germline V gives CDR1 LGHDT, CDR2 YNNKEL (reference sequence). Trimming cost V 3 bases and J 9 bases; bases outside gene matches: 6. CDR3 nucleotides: TGTGCCAGCAGCCAGGGACTAGCCGAACGGCAGTACTTC. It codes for CASSQGLAERQYF.

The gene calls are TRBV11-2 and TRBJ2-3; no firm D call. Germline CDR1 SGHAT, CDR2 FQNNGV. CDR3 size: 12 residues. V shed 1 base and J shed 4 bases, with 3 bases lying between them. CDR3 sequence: CASSLAADTQYF. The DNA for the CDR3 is TGTGCCAGCAGCTTAGCTGCAGATACGCAGTATTTT.

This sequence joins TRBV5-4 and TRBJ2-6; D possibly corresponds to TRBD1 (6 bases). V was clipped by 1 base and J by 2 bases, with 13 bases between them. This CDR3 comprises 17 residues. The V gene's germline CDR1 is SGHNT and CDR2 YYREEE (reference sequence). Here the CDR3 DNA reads TGTGCCAGCAGCTTGAGCAGGGGACCGACTGGGGCCAACGTCCTGACTTTC. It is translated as CASSLSRGPTGANVLTF.

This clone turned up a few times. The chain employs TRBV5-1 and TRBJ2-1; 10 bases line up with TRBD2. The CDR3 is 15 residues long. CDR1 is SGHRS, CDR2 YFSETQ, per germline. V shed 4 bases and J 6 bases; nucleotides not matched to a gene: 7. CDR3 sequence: CASSAGTSDINEQFF. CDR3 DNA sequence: TGCGCCAGCAGCGCCGGGACTAGCGATATCAATGAGCAGTTCTTC.

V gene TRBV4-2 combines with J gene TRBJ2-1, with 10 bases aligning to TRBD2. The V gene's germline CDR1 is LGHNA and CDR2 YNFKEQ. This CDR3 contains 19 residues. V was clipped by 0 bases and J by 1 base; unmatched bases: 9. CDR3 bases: TGTGCCAGCAGCCAAGAAGGGGAGACTAGCGGGTTTTCCTACAATGAGCAGTTCTTC. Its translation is CASSQEGETSGFSYNEQFF.

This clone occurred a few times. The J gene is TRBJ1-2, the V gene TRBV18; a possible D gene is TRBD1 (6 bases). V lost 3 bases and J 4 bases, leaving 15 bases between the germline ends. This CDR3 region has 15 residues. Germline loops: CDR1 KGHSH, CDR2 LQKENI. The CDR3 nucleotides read TGTGCCAGCTCACCGGGGACAAGCGCTGGCTATGGCTACACCTTC. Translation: CASSPGTSAGYGYTF.

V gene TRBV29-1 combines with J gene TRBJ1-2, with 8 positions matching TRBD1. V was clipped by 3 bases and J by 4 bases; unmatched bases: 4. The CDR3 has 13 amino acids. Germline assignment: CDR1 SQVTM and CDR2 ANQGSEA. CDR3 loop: CSVDRQGLYGYTF. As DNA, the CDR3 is TGCAGCGTTGATAGACAGGGGCTCTATGGCTACACCTTC.

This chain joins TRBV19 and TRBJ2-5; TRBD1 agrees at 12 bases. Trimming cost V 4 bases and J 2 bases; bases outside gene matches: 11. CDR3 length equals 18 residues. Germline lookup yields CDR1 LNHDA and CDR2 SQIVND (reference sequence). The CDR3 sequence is CASSSGTGGLLSQETQYF. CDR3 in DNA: TGTGCCAGTAGTAGTGGGACAGGGGGCCTACTATCGCAAGAGACCCAGTACTTC.

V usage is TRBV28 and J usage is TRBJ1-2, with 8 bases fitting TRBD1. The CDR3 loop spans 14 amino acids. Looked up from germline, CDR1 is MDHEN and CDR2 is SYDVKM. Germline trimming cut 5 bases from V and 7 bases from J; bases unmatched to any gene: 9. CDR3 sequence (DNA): TGTGCCAGCAGTCCAGGGGGCGCAGAATTTGGCTACACCTTC. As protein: CASSPGGAEFGYTF.

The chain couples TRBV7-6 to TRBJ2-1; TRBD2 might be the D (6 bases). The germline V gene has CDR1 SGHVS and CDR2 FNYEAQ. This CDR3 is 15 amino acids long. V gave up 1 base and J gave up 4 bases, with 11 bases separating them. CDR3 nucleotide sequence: TGTGCCAGCAGCTTAGTACGGGGGAGGTACAATGAGCAGTTCTTC. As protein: CASSLVRGRYNEQFF.

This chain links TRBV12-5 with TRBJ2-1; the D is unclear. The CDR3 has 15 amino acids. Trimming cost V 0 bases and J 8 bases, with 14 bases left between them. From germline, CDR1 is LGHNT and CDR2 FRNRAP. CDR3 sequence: CASGLVMGLPHEQFF. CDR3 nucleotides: TGTGCTAGTGGTTTGGTAATGGGCCTCCCCCATGAGCAGTTCTTC.

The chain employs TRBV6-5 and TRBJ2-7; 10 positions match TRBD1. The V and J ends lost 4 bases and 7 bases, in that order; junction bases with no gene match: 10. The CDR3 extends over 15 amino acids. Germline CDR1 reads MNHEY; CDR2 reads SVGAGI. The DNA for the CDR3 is TGTGCCAGCAGTTCCATCAGGGACAGGGGAGGAGAGCAGTACTTC. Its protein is CASSSIRDRGGEQYF.

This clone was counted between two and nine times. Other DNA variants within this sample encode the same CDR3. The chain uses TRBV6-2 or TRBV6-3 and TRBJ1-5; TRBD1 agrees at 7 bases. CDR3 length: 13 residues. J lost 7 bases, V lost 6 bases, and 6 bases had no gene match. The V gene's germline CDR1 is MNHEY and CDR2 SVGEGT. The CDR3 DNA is TGTGCCAGCAGCTCGGACAGGCGACAGCCCCAGCATTTT. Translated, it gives CASSSDRRQPQHF.

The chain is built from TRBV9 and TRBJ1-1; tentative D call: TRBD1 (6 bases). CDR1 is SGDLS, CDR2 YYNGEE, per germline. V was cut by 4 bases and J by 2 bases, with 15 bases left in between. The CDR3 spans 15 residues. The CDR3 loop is CASSTKDSYNTEAFF. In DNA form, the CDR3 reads TGTGCCAGCAGCACCAAGGACAGTTATAACACTGAAGCTTTCTTT.

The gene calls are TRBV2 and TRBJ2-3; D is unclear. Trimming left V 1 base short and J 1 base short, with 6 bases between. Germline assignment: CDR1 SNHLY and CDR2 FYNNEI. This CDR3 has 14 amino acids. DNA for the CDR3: TGTGCCAGCAGTGAAGGGTCAGGCACAGATACGCAGTATTTT. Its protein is CASSEGSGTDTQYF.

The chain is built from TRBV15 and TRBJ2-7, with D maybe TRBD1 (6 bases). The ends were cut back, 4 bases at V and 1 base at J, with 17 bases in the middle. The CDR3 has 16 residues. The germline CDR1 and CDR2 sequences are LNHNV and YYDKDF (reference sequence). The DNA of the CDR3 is TGTGCCACCAGCACAGGACAGCGAATACTTTCCTACGAGCAGTACTTC. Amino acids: CATSTGQRILSYEQYF.

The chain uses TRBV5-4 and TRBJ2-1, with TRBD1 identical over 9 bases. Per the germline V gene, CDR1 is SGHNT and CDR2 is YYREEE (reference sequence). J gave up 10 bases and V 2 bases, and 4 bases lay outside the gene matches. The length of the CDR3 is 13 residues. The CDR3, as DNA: TGTGCCAGCAGCTTAGGACAGGGGACCGAGCAGTTCTTC. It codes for CASSLGQGTEQFF.

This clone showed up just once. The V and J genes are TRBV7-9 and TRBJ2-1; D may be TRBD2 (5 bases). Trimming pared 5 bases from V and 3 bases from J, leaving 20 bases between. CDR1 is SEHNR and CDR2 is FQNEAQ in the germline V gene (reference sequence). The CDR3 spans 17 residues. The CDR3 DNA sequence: TGTGCCAGCAGCGAATCGTTGAGGGAAGGGATCTACAATGAGCAGTTCTTC. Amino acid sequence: CASSESLREGIYNEQFF.